Below are 32 T cell receptor beta chains sequenced from a single sample in a study of blood T cell repertoires in COVID-19. Measured with immunoSEQ multiplex PCR; TCRdb has only the in-frame clones, and not every one. Of about 120,000 clones in the sample, about 81% were seen once. Sample: peripheral blood. All receptors derive from a woman aged 45 to 65 with acute or convalescent COVID-19.

The V call is TRBV3-1 (or the pseudogene TRBV3-2), the J call TRBJ1-2, with a weak D call TRBD1 (5 bases). The CDR3 is 15 amino acids. In germline, CDR1 is LGHDT, CDR2 YNNKEL (reference sequence). Trimming removed 4 bases from V and 8 bases from J, with 20 bases in between. The CDR3 loop reads CASSPSGGMTKGYTF. For the CDR3, the DNA is TGTGCCAGCAGCCCCTCTGGGGGGATGACGAAGGGCTACACCTTC.

This clone appeared once. CDR3 residues: CASNGQGLTGELFF. The CDR3 DNA reads as TGTGCCAGCAACGGACAGGGCCTCACCGGGGAGCTGTTTTTT. This chain joins TRBV28 and TRBJ2-2; TRBD1 aligns across 8 bases. This CDR3 region has 14 residues. Germline V gives CDR1 MDHEN, CDR2 SYDVKM. Unmatched junction bases numbered 5, after V lost 7 bases and J lost 4 bases.

In nucleotides, the CDR3 is TGTGCCAGCAGACCGACAGGGTCCACCGGGGAGCTGTTTTTT. Protein: CASRPTGSTGELFF. The chain uses TRBV27 and TRBJ2-2, with 7 positions matching TRBD1. The CDR3 has 14 residues. Germline V CDR1 and CDR2: MNHEY, SMNVEV (reference sequence). V gave up 6 bases and J gave up 4 bases; unmatched junction bases: 5.

V gene TRBV3-1 (or the pseudogene TRBV3-2) combines with J gene TRBJ1-2; no clear D gene. Germline CDR1 and CDR2: LGHDT and YNNKEL (reference sequence). The CDR3 runs to 12 residues. The germline V and J ends were trimmed by 3 bases and 7 bases, with 9 bases remaining between them. CDR3 loop: CASSHLTGGYTF. CDR3 nucleotides: TGTGCCAGCAGCCACCTCACGGGTGGCTACACCTTC.

This chain uses TRBV5-1 with TRBJ1-4; D is unclear. V was cut by 0 bases and J by 6 bases, with 15 bases left in between. Germline V gene data show CDR1 as SGHRS and CDR2 as YFSETQ. This CDR3 has 16 residues. The CDR3 is CASSLENSSGDEKLFF. The CDR3, as DNA: TGCGCCAGCAGCTTGGAGAACAGTTCCGGCGATGAAAAACTGTTTTTT.

The genes are TRBV5-6 and TRBJ2-3; 8 bases are shared with TRBD1. The CDR3 spans 15 residues. Germline V lookup: CDR1 SGHDT, CDR2 YYEEEE. J lost 3 bases, V lost 3 bases, and 6 bases had no gene match. CDR3 in amino acids: CASSYLQGVTDTQYF. CDR3 nucleotides: TGTGCCAGCAGCTACCTACAGGGGGTAACAGATACGCAGTATTTT.

The J gene is TRBJ2-1, the V gene TRBV11-2; TRBD1 matches at 9 bases. Germline loops: CDR1 SGHAT, CDR2 FQNNGV. The CDR3 extends over 16 amino acids. Trimming at V came to 0 bases and at J to 6 bases, leaving 6 bases not matched to a gene. The CDR3 protein is CASSLDMTGGGNEQFF. The CDR3 nucleotides read TGTGCCAGCAGCTTAGATATGACAGGGGGAGGCAATGAGCAGTTCTTC. Filled out from reference TRBV11-2 and TRBJ2-1, the complete variable domain reads EAGVAQSPRYKIIEKRQSVAFWCNPISGHATLYWYQQILGQGPKLLIQFQNNGVVDDSQLPKDRFSAERLKGVDSTLKIQPAKLEDSAVYLCASSLDMTGGGNEQFFGPGTRLTVL.

J is TRBJ2-5 and V is TRBV4-1; tentative D call: TRBD2 (7 bases). Trimming pared 3 bases from V and 5 bases from J, leaving 16 bases between. This CDR3 has 15 residues. Germline-derived CDR1 and CDR2 are MGHRA and YSYEKL. CDR3 sequence reads: CASSQGRGVSETQYF. CDR3 DNA sequence: TGCGCCAGCAGCCAGGGGAGGGGGGTATCGGAGACCCAGTACTTC.

The rearrangement joins TRBV6-5 to TRBJ2-4, with D possibly TRBD1 on 6 matching bases. V gave up 6 bases and J gave up 0 bases, with 9 bases separating them. Looked up from germline, CDR1 is MNHEY and CDR2 is SVGAGI. This CDR3 has 14 residues. CDR3 nucleotides: TGTGCCAGCAGGGACAGCCTAGCCAAAAACATTCAGTACTTC. It translates to CASRDSLAKNIQYF.

This chain joins TRBV18 and TRBJ1-5, with 7 bases identical to TRBD1. Germline CDR1 reads KGHSH; CDR2 reads LQKENI. The V segment lost 4 bases and the J segment 0 bases; nucleotides outside the gene matches: 6. The CDR3 contains 16 residues. The CDR3 DNA is TGTGCCAGCTCACTAACCGGGACAGATAGCAATCAGCCCCAGCATTTT. Encoded protein: CASSLTGTDSNQPQHF.

This clone was counted a single time. The rearrangement links TRBV4-1 to TRBJ1-2; maybe TRBD1 (5 bases). The CDR3 covers 16 residues. Germline V gene lookup returns CDR1 MGHRA and CDR2 YSYEKL. The V end lost 3 bases, the J end lost 0 bases, and 14 bases lay between the germline ends. CDR3 in amino acids: CASSHPDSRSNYGYTF. The CDR3 nucleotides read TGCGCCAGCAGCCACCCCGACAGCAGATCTAACTATGGCTACACCTTC.

This clone has more than one count but fewer than ten. The V gene is TRBV29-1, the J gene TRBJ1-2; a weak D match, TRBD1 (5 bases). Per the germline V gene, CDR1 is SQVTM and CDR2 is ANQGSEA. CDR3 size: 14 residues. V was pared by 7 bases and J by 5 bases, with 20 bases between. In DNA form, the CDR3 reads TGCAGCGCTCCAGTGGACACGCTAACTTATGGCTACACCTTC. Residues: CSAPVDTLTYGYTF.

The V and J genes are TRBV15 and TRBJ1-3; D might be TRBD1 (5 bases). Per germline, CDR1 LNHNV and CDR2 YYDKDF (reference sequence). V was shortened by 0 bases and J by 2 bases, with 17 bases between the two germline ends. This CDR3 has 18 residues. CDR3 protein: CATSREWGTGLAGNTIYF. The CDR3 DNA reads as TGTGCCACCAGCAGAGAGTGGGGAACAGGTCTCGCTGGAAACACCATATATTTT. The variable domain in full, completed from reference TRBV15 and TRBJ1-3, reads DAMVIQNPRYQVTQFGKPVTLSCSQTLNHNVMYWYQQKSSQAPKLLFHYYDKDFNNEADTPDNFQSRRPNTSFCFLDIRSPGLGDTAMYLCATSREWGTGLAGNTIYFGEGSWLTVV.

This sequence joins TRBV5-1 and TRBJ1-1; D is possibly TRBD1 (6 bases). V lost 4 bases and J 2 bases, leaving 12 bases between the germline ends. The CDR3 consists of 14 residues. The germline CDR1 and CDR2 sequences are SGHRS and YFSETQ. CDR3 in DNA: TGCGCCAGCAGCGATACAGGGAGTAACACTGAAGCTTTCTTT. Translation: CASSDTGSNTEAFF.

The chain recombines TRBV7-9 with TRBJ1-1; D is possibly TRBD1 (5 bases). CDR3 length equals 13 residues. Trimming removed 2 bases at V and 7 bases at J, with 11 bases between. Germline V lookup: CDR1 SEHNR, CDR2 FQNEAQ (reference sequence). This chain's CDR3 is CASSLNGQGEAFF. DNA for the CDR3: TGTGCCAGCAGCTTAAATGGGCAGGGTGAAGCTTTCTTT.

This chain connects TRBV18 to TRBJ2-3; weak D call: TRBD1 (7 bases). CDR1 is KGHSH, CDR2 LQKENI, per germline. This CDR3 has 17 residues. V shed 6 bases and J shed 2 bases, with 21 bases lying between them. This chain's CDR3 is CASSPRGGTAFTDTQYF. CDR3 DNA: TGTGCCAGCTCGCCTCGCGGCGGGACAGCATTCACAGATACGCAGTATTTT. The full variable domain, in which reference TRBV18 and TRBJ2-3 provide the parts outside the CDR3, is NAGVMQNPRHLVRRRGQEARLRCSPMKGHSHVYWYRQLPEEGLKFMVYLQKENIIDESGMPKERFSAEFPKEGPSILRIQQVVRGDSAAYFCASSPRGGTAFTDTQYFGPGTRLTVL.

This clone has a count of ten or more. The same CDR3 arises from other DNA sequences in this sample as well. This chain uses TRBV3-1 (or the pseudogene TRBV3-2) with TRBJ2-7; tentative D call: TRBD2 (5 bases). The length of the CDR3 is 13 residues. In germline, CDR1 is LGHDT, CDR2 YNNKEL (reference sequence). V shed 2 bases and J shed 6 bases, with 11 bases lying between them. CDR3 residues: CASSQFLAGEQYF. The CDR3 DNA is TGTGCCAGCAGCCAATTTCTAGCCGGCGAGCAGTACTTC.

The chain recombines TRBV6-4 with TRBJ2-1; possibly TRBD2 for D (6 bases). Deletions cut 6 bases from V and 4 bases from J, with 19 bases between. Looked up from germline, CDR1 is MRHNA and CDR2 is SNTAGT. CDR3 size: 16 residues. The CDR3 loop is CASSRRPAGGYNEQFF. CDR3 DNA: TGTGCCAGCAGCCGAAGACCAGCTGGAGGGTACAATGAGCAGTTCTTC.

This clone was counted only a few times. The chain recombines TRBV6-6 with TRBJ2-7; 7 bases match TRBD1. The V gene's germline CDR1 is MNHNY and CDR2 SVGAGI (reference sequence). Trimming cost V 6 bases and J 5 bases; bases outside gene matches: 10. This CDR3 spans 14 amino acids. For the CDR3, the DNA is TGTGCCAGCAGGCCACAGGGGTCCCCTCACGAGCAGTACTTC. The encoded protein is CASRPQGSPHEQYF.

The J gene is TRBJ1-6, the V gene TRBV29-1; 8 nucleotides match TRBD1. From germline, CDR1 is SQVTM and CDR2 ANQGSEA. The CDR3 totals 12 residues. Trimming took 6 bases from V and 6 from J; bases not matched to a gene: 1. CDR3 in DNA: TGCAGCGTAACAGGGGGTAATTCACCCCTCCACTTT. Protein product: CSVTGGNSPLHF.

The chain employs TRBV6-5 and TRBJ2-7; the D gene is possibly TRBD1 (6 bases). Germline V gene sequence: CDR1 MNHEY, CDR2 SVGAGI. V was shortened by 5 bases and J by 2 bases, with 16 bases between the two germline ends. The CDR3 is 15 residues long. This CDR3 is CASSPTGGGPYEQYF. In DNA, the CDR3 is TGTGCCAGCAGTCCCACTGGTGGGGGCCCCTACGAGCAGTACTTC.

This chain uses TRBV28 with TRBJ2-1; maybe TRBD2 (5 bases). Trimming took off 5 bases at V and 1 base at J, with 9 bases between the two ends. Germline-derived CDR1 and CDR2 are MDHEN and SYDVKM. CDR3 length equals 14 residues. For the CDR3, the DNA is TGTGCCAGCAGTCCCGGACTTTCCTACAATGAGCAGTTCTTC. Protein sequence: CASSPGLSYNEQFF.

The chain carries TRBV7-2 and TRBJ2-3; D is unresolved. The V gene's germline CDR1 is SGHTA and CDR2 FQGNSA. The CDR3 is made up of 14 amino acids. V was shortened by 1 base and J by 6 bases, with 11 bases between the two germline ends. The CDR3 bases are TGTGCCAGCAGCTTAGTCTCAGCGTGGGATACGCAGTATTTT. As protein: CASSLVSAWDTQYF.

The chain uses TRBV19 and TRBJ1-2, with TRBD1 matching over 7 bases. CDR1 LNHDA and CDR2 SQIVND come from the germline V gene (reference sequence). Trimming at V came to 5 bases and at J to 8 bases, leaving 5 bases not matched to a gene. CDR3 length equals 12 residues. Here the CDR3 reads CASSLTGKGYTF. The DNA of the CDR3 is TGTGCCAGTAGTTTGACAGGGAAAGGCTACACCTTC.

V gene TRBV5-1 combines with J gene TRBJ2-6; tentative D call: TRBD2 (6 bases). V lost 4 bases to trimming and J lost 0 bases, with 8 bases between them. The CDR3 is 15 residues long. Germline CDR1 SGHRS, CDR2 YFSETQ. CDR3 DNA sequence: TGCGCCAGCAGCCGGGACTTCTCTGGGGCCAACGTCCTGACTTTC. As protein: CASSRDFSGANVLTF.

In this sample, this clone turned up once. This chain connects TRBV7-2 to TRBJ1-2; 9 nucleotides line up with TRBD1. This CDR3 has 14 amino acids. Germline CDR1 SGHTA, CDR2 FQGNSA. Trimming at V came to 5 bases and at J to 6 bases, leaving 7 bases not matched to a gene. Here the CDR3 DNA reads TGTGCCAGCAGCCCCGGGACAGGGTACCATGGCTACACCTTC. Its protein product is CASSPGTGYHGYTF.

The CDR3, as DNA: TGTGCCAGCAGTTGGGAGGGGAACGAGCAGTACTTC. Residues: CASSWEGNEQYF. The V call is TRBV28, the J call TRBJ2-7; 7 bases map to TRBD2. Germline V gene data show CDR1 as MDHEN and CDR2 as SYDVKM. The V gene end was trimmed by 4 bases and the J gene end by 5 bases; junction bases not matched to a gene: 2. The CDR3 consists of 12 residues.

This chain joins TRBV18 and TRBJ1-3; D might be TRBD1 (6 bases). V was cut by 4 bases and J by 0 bases, with 10 bases left in between. CDR3 length: 15 amino acids. CDR1 is KGHSH, CDR2 LQKENI, per germline. CDR3 nucleotide sequence: TGTGCCAGCTCACAGGGACAAGACTCTGGAAACACCATATATTTT. This sequence encodes CASSQGQDSGNTIYF.

The chain's CDR3 is CAWSGGLAGVDTQYF. CDR3 DNA sequence: TGTGCCTGGAGTGGTGGGCTAGCGGGAGTAGATACGCAGTATTTT. This chain joins TRBV30 and TRBJ2-3; TRBD2 agrees at 10 bases. V dropped 1 base and J dropped 5; count of bases not matched to a gene: 6. This CDR3 is built from 15 residues. Per germline, CDR1 GTSNPN and CDR2 SVGIG (reference sequence).

CDR3 bases: TGTGCCAGCAGCCTACAGGGAGAGGGCACTGAAGCTTTCTTT. Translated: CASSLQGEGTEAFF. V gene TRBV7-2 combines with J gene TRBJ1-1, with D possibly TRBD1 on 6 matching bases. CDR1 SGHTA and CDR2 FQGNSA come from the germline V gene. This CDR3 has 14 amino acids. V lost 5 bases, J lost 4 bases, and 14 bases lay in between.

The chain joins TRBV9 to TRBJ2-6; the D gene is possibly TRBD2 (6 bases). Trimming left V 4 bases short and J 3 bases short, with 11 bases between. CDR1 SGDLS and CDR2 YYNGEE come from the germline V gene. The CDR3 runs 15 residues. CDR3 bases: TGTGCCAGCAGCCTAACGGGAGTTGGGGCCAACGTCCTGACTTTC. Encoded protein: CASSLTGVGANVLTF.

J is TRBJ2-5 and V is TRBV7-8, with D maybe TRBD2 (6 bases). The CDR3 length is 14 residues. Germline CDR1 reads SGHVS; CDR2 reads FQNEAQ. V was pared by 1 base and J by 5 bases, with 11 bases between. CDR3 region: CASSLGAGLETQYF. The CDR3 DNA reads TGTGCCAGCAGCTTAGGGGCGGGATTGGAGACCCAGTACTTC. The full variable domain, with the rest looked up from reference TRBV7-8 and TRBJ2-5, is GAGVSQSPRYKVAKRGQDVALRCDPISGHVSLFWYQQALGQGPEFLTYFQNEAQLDKSGLPSDRFFAERPEGSVSTLKIQRTQQEDSAVYLCASSLGAGLETQYFGPGTRLLVL.